This is a list of T cell receptor beta chains from one sample in a study of CD8+ T cells in alopecia areata. The assay was immunoSEQ multiplex PCR, and TCRdb's table has in-frame clones only and misses some. This sample has 140,000 to 150,000 clones, with 45% to 60% found just once. Source material: CD4+ T cells sorted from blood. The receptors stem from a human donor with alopecia areata. Both conserved end residues are part of each CDR3. The order of the fields is J gene, clone size, D gene, V gene, CDR3 protein, CDR3 DNA. A D gene is named only where the DNA matches it firmly. Clone size appears in some rows only: once, few, many, or a class for an expanded clone.

TRBJ1-2	-	TRBD1	TRBV30	CAWSTGRGHGYTF	TGTGCCTGGAGTACAGGCAGGGGGCATGGCTACACCTTC
TRBJ2-5	-	-	TRBV5-1	CASSLVGETQYF	TGCGCCAGCAGTTTGGTGGGGGAGACCCAGTACTTC
TRBJ2-5	-	TRBD1	TRBV5-1	CASSLAGGQETQYF	TGCGCCAGCAGCTTGGCAGGGGGCCAAGAGACCCAGTACTTC
TRBJ2-3	once	TRBD2	TRBV28	CASSLSGTSVGDTQYF	TGTGCCAGCAGTTTATCCGGGACTAGCGTTGGAGATACGCAGTATTTT
TRBJ1-1	few	-	TRBV2	CASSPGGVGGTEAFF	TGTGCCAGCTCCCCCGGGGGGGTTGGAGGTACTGAAGCTTTCTTT
TRBJ1-2	few	TRBD1	TRBV6-5	CATGTDYGYTF	TGTGCCACCGGGACAGACTATGGCTACACCTTC
TRBJ2-1	once	-	TRBV9	CASSVGGPYNEQFF	TGTGCCAGCAGCGTAGGAGGACCCTACAATGAGCAGTTCTTC
TRBJ2-1	-	-	TRBV28	CASSPTPVGDEQFF	TGTGCCAGCAGCCCCACCCCGGTGGGGGATGAGCAGTTCTTC
TRBJ1-4	-	-	TRBV18	CASSLGGNEKLFF	TGTGCCAGCTCTCTAGGCGGCAATGAAAAACTGTTTTTT
TRBJ2-5	few	-	TRBV20-1	CSASLLGTQYF	TGCAGTGCTAGCCTACTAGGGACCCAGTACTTC
TRBJ2-7	-	-	TRBV28	CASTRQFPYEQYF	TGTGCCAGCACCCGGCAATTTCCCTACGAGCAGTACTTC
TRBJ2-3	-	-	TRBV5-1	CASSLPSTDTQYF	TGCGCCAGCAGCTTGCCAAGCACAGATACGCAGTATTTT
TRBJ2-2	-	-	TRBV27	CASTSGTENTGELFF	TGTGCCAGCACATCCGGGACTGAGAACACCGGGGAGCTGTTTTTT
TRBJ2-1	few	TRBD2	TRBV29-1	CSVRLAGGFNEQFF	TGCAGCGTTCGACTAGCGGGAGGGTTCAATGAGCAGTTCTTC
TRBJ2-3	-	-	TRBV6-6	CASSLLIGTDTQYF	TGTGCCAGCTCTCTTCTGATAGGCACAGATACGCAGTATTTT
TRBJ1-1	-	-	TRBV29-1	CSVVRRTEAFF	TGCAGCGTTGTTCGGAGGACTGAAGCTTTCTTT
TRBJ2-7	-	-	TRBV6-5	CASSYSPGQLHYEQYF	TGTGCCAGCAGTTACTCTCCGGGCCAGCTACATTACGAGCAGTACTTC
TRBJ2-5	-	-	TRBV18	CASSPRGQIQETQYF	TGTGCCAGCTCACCACGTGGGCAGATACAAGAGACCCAGTACTTC
TRBJ2-7	-	TRBD1	TRBV27	CASSRDSSYEQYF	TGTGCCAGCAGCCGGGACAGCAGCTACGAGCAGTACTTC
TRBJ2-1	few	-	TRBV28	CASSYPGLAERHNEQFF	TGTGCCAGCAGTTACCCGGGGTTGGCGGAAAGGCACAATGAGCAGTTCTTC
TRBJ1-2	-	-	TRBV5-1	CASRPPGTNYGYTF	TGCGCCAGCAGGCCCCCAGGGACCAACTATGGCTACACCTTC
TRBJ2-6	-	-	TRBV7-8	CASSTGYGANVLTF	TGTGCCAGCAGTACAGGGTACGGGGCCAACGTCCTGACTTTC
TRBJ2-1	once	TRBD2	TRBV7-3	CASSLAIGTSGEQFF	TGTGCCAGCAGCTTAGCCATCGGGACTAGCGGGGAGCAGTTCTTC
TRBJ2-7	few	-	TRBV28	CASRTSVAYEQYF	TGTGCCAGCAGGACTAGTGTCGCCTACGAGCAGTACTTC
TRBJ2-1	-	-	TRBV6-6	CASSYRDERNEQFF	TGTGCCAGCAGTTACCGTGACGAGCGTAATGAGCAGTTCTTC
TRBJ2-4	-	TRBD2	TRBV30	CAWGLVGNIQYF	TGTGCCTGGGGACTAGTAGGAAACATTCAGTACTTC
TRBJ2-2	-	TRBD1	TRBV11-2	CASSPWDSRTGELFF	TGTGCCAGCAGCCCCTGGGACAGTAGGACCGGGGAGCTGTTTTTT
TRBJ1-4	once	-	TRBV5-1	CASSLQVDNEKLFF	TGCGCCAGCAGCTTGCAGGTCGATAATGAAAAACTGTTTTTT
TRBJ2-5	-	-	TRBV2	CASSEGGTLYQETQYF	TGTGCCAGCAGTGAAGGAGGGACACTGTACCAAGAGACCCAGTACTTC
TRBJ2-5	-	TRBD1	TRBV5-1	CASSLQPAGGTQETQYF	TGCGCCAGCAGCTTACAACCCGCAGGGGGTACACAAGAGACCCAGTACTTC
TRBJ2-7	-	-	TRBV2	CASTGGGQGSYEQYF	TGTGCCAGCACCGGCGGCGGTCAAGGGTCCTACGAGCAGTACTTC
TRBJ2-5	-	-	TRBV5-1	CASSLLQETQYF	TGCGCCAGCAGCTTGTTACAAGAGACCCAGTACTTC
TRBJ1-5	-	-	TRBV6-1	CASLGNKGYQPQHF	TGTGCCAGCCTGGGAAATAAGGGTTATCAGCCCCAGCATTTT
TRBJ2-5	-	TRBD1	TRBV27	CASSLSSGTGGMTQYF	TGTGCCAGCAGTTTATCCTCTGGGACAGGGGGCATGACCCAGTACTTC
TRBJ2-7	few	TRBD2	TRBV28	CASSLRSGVQYF	TGTGCCAGCAGTCTCCGGAGCGGGGTGCAGTACTTC
TRBJ2-1	-	TRBD2	TRBV29-1	CSVISGRGNSYNEQFF	TGCAGCGTCATAAGCGGGAGGGGAAACTCCTACAATGAGCAGTTCTTC
TRBJ1-2	once	TRBD1	TRBV29-1	CSVAAGGNYGYTF	TGCAGCGTTGCGGCAGGGGGGAACTATGGCTACACCTTC
TRBJ2-7	-	TRBD2	TRBV27	CASKRGAGAYEQYF	TGTGCCAGCAAGAGAGGAGCGGGAGCCTACGAGCAGTACTTC
TRBJ1-4	-	-	TRBV6-5	CASSYSSLEKLFF	TGTGCCAGCAGTTACTCCAGCCTTGAAAAACTGTTTTTT
TRBJ2-3	-	-	TRBV2	CASTGGTDTQYF	TGTGCCAGCACAGGGGGGACAGATACGCAGTATTTT
TRBJ2-5	few	-	TRBV19	CASSTTGTAGTQYF	TGTGCCAGTAGTACTACCGGGACTGCTGGTACCCAGTACTTC
TRBJ2-3	-	-	TRBV9	CASSARVITDTQYF	TGTGCCAGCAGCGCACGAGTAATCACAGATACGCAGTATTTT
TRBJ2-7	-	-	TRBV2	CASQRDRPYEQYF	TGTGCCAGCCAGCGGGACAGACCATACGAGCAGTACTTC
TRBJ2-7	few	TRBD2	TRBV18	CASSPAGVLEQYF	TGTGCCAGCTCACCGGCGGGAGTTCTCGAGCAGTACTTC
TRBJ1-4	many	-	TRBV4-2	CASSQIGRDTEKLFF	TGTGCCAGCAGCCAAATAGGGCGGGACACTGAAAAACTGTTTTTT
TRBJ1-1	-	-	TRBV5-1	CASRLRENTEAFF	TGCGCCAGCAGATTGAGGGAGAACACTGAAGCTTTCTTT
TRBJ1-1	-	-	TRBV29-1	CSVKGRGLVTEAFF	TGCAGCGTTAAGGGTCGGGGATTGGTCACTGAAGCTTTCTTT
TRBJ2-3	few	TRBD1	TRBV5-6	CASSQPLWGQGADTQYF	TGTGCCAGCAGCCAACCCCTTTGGGGACAGGGGGCAGATACGCAGTATTTT
TRBJ1-5	-	-	TRBV20-1	CSAGGGQPQHF	TGCAGTGCCGGGGGGGGTCAGCCCCAGCATTTT
TRBJ2-1	-	TRBD2	TRBV7-9	CASSRDYREQFF	TGTGCCAGCAGCCGGGACTACCGGGAGCAGTTCTTC
TRBJ2-1	-	-	TRBV29-1	CSVGERQAGEQFF	TGCAGCGTTGGAGAGAGGCAGGCCGGTGAGCAGTTCTTC
TRBJ2-2	-	-	TRBV5-1	CASTLASPPGELFF	TGCGCCAGCACCCTCGCTAGTCCGCCCGGGGAGCTGTTTTTT
TRBJ2-7	-	-	TRBV11-2	CASNRGGAYEQYF	TGTGCCAGCAACCGTGGCGGTGCCTACGAGCAGTACTTC
TRBJ2-5	once	-	TRBV6-6	CASSSVGTETQYF	TGTGCCAGCAGTTCAGTAGGGACAGAGACCCAGTACTTC